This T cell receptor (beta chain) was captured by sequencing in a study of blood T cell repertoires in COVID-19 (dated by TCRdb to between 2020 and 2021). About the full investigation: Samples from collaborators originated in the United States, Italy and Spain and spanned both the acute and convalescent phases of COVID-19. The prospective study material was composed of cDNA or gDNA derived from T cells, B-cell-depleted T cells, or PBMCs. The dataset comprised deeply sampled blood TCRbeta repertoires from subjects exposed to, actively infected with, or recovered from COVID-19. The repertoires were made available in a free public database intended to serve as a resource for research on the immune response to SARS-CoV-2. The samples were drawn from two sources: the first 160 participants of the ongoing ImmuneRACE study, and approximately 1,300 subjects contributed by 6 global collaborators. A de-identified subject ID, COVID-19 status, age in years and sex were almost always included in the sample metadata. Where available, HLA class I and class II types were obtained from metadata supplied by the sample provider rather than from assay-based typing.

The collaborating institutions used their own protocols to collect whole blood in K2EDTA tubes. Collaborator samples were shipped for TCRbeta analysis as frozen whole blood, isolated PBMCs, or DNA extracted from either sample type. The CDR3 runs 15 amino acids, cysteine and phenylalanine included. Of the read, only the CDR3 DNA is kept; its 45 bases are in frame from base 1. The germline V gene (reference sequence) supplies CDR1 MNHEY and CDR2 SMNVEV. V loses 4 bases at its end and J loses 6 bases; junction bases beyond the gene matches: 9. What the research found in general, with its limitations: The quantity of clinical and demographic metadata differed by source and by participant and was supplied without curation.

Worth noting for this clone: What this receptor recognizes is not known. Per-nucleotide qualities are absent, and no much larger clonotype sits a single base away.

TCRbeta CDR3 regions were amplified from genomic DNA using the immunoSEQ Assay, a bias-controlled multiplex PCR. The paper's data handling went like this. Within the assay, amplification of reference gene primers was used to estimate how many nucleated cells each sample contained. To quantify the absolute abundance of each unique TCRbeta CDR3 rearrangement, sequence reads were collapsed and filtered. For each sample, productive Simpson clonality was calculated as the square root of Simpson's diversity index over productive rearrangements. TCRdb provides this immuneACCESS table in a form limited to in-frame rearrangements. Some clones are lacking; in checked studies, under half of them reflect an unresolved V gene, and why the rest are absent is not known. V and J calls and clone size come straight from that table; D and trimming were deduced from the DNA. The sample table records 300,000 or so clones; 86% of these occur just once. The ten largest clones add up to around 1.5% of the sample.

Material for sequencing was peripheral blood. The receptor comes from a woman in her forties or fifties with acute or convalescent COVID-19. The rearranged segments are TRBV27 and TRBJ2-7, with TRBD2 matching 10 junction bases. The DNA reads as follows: TGTGCCAGCAGTTCCCAGCTAGCGGGAGCTGTCGAGCAGTACTTC. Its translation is CASSSQLAGAVEQYF.